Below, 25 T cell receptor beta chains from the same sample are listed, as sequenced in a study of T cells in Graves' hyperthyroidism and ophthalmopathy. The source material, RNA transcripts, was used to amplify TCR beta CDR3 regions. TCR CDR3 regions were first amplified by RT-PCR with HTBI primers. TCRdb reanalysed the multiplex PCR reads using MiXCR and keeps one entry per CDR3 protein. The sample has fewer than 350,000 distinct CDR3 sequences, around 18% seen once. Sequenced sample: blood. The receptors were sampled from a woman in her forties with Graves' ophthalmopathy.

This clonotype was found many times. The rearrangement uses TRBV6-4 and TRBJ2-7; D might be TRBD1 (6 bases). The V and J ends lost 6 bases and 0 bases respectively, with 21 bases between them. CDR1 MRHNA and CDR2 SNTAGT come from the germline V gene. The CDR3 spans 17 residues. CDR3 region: CASRTDPDRTFSYEQYF. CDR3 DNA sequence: TGTGCCAGCAGGACTGATCCCGACAGGACCTTCTCCTACGAGCAGTACTTC.

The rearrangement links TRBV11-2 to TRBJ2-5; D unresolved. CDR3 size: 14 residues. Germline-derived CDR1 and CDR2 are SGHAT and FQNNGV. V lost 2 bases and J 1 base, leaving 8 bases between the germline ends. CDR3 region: CASSLIRIQETQYF. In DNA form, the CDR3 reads TGTGCCAGCAGCTTAATACGGATCCAAGAGACCCAGTACTTC.

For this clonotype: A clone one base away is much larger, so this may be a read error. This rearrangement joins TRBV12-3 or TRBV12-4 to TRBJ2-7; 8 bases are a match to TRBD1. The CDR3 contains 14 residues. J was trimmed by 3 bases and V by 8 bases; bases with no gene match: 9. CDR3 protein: CASGLGTGRYEQYF. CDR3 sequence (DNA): TGTGCCAGCGGGTTGGGGACAGGACGCTACGAGCAGTACTTC.

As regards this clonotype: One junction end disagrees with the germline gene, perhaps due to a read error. CDR3 coding DNA: TGTGCCAGCACGAGGCTAGCCGGGGAGCTGTATTTT. This codes for CASTRLAGELYF. This chain joins TRBV2 and TRBJ2-2, with D perhaps TRBD2 (5 bases). The CDR3 consists of 12 residues. Germline assignment: CDR1 SNHLY and CDR2 FYNNEI. Supplemented by reference TRBV2 and TRBJ2-2, the full variable domain reads EPEVTQTPSHQVTQMGQEVILRCVPISNHLYFYWYRQILGQKVEFLVSFYNNEISEKSEIFDDQFSVERPDGSNFTLKIRSTKLEDSAMYFCASTRLAGELYFGEGSRLTVL.

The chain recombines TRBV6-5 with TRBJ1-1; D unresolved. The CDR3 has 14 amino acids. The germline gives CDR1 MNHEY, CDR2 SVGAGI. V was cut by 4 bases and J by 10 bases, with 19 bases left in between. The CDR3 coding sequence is TGTGCCAGCAGTTCCCCTCGATACTTATGGACAGCTTTCTTT. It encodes CASSSPRYLWTAFF.

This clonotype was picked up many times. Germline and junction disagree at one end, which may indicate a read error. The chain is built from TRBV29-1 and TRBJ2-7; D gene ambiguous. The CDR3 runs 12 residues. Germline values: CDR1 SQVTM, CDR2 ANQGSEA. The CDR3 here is CSFEDGSYEQYF. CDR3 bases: TGCAGCTTTGAGGACGGATCCTACGAGCAGTACTTC.

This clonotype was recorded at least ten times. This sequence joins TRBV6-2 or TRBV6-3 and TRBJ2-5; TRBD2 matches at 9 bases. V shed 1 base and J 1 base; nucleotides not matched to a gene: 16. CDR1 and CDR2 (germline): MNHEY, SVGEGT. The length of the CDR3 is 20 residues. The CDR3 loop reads CASSYLQTALLAGLQETQYF. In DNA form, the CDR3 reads TGTGCCAGCAGTTACTTGCAGACAGCTCTCCTAGCGGGGCTCCAAGAGACCCAGTACTTC.

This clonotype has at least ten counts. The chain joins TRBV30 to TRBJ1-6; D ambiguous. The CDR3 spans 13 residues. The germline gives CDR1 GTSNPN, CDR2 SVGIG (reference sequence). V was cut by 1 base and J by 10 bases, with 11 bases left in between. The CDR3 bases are TGTGCCTGGAGTGACGAGTATGACTCACCCCTCCACTTT. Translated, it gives CAWSDEYDSPLHF.

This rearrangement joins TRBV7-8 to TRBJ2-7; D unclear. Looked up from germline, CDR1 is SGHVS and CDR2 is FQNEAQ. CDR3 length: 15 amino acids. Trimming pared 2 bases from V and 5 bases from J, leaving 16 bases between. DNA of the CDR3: TGTGCCAGCAGCTTATTTATTCCACCACGGGACGAGCAGTACTTC. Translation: CASSLFIPPRDEQYF.

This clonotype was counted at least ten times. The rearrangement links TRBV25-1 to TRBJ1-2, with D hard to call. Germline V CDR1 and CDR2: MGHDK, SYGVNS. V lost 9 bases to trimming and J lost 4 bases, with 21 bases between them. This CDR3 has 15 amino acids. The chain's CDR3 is CARPFLGLPTYGYTF. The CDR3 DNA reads TGTGCCAGACCCTTTCTAGGACTCCCTACCTATGGCTACACCTTC.

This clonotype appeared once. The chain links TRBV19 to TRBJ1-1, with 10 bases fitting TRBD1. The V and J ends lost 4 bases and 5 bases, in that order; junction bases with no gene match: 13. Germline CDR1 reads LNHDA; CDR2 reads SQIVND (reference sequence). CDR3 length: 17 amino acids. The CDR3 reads CASSTGPGTGDRTEAFF. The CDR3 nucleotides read TGTGCCAGTAGTACTGGCCCCGGGACAGGGGATCGGACTGAAGCTTTCTTT.

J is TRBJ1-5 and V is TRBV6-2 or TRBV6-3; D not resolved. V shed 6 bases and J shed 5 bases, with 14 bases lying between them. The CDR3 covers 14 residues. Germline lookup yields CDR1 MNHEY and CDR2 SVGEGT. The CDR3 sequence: CASSRNPEDQPQHF. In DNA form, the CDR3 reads TGTGCCAGCAGCCGAAACCCAGAAGATCAGCCCCAGCATTTT.

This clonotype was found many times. CDR3 residues: CASIEGGGTHEKLFF. The DNA for the CDR3 is TGTGCCAGCATCGAAGGGGGGGGGACTCATGAAAAACTGTTTTTT. This chain joins TRBV6-1 and TRBJ1-4, with a tentative D call TRBD1 (6 bases). The germline V gene encodes CDR1 MNHNS and CDR2 SASEGT. The CDR3 is made up of 15 amino acids. V was clipped by 7 bases and J by 6 bases, with 18 bases between them.

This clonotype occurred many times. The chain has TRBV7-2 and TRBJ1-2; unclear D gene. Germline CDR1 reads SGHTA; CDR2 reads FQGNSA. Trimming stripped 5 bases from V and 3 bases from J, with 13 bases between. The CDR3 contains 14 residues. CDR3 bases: TGTGCCAGCAGCCCGTCGTTTACTTACTATGGCTACACCTTC. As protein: CASSPSFTYYGYTF. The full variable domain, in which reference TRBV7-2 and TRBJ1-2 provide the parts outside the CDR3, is GAGVSQSPSNKVTEKGKDVELRCDPISGHTALYWYRQSLGQGLEFLIYFQGNSAPDKSGLPSDRFSAERTGGSVSTLTIQRTQQEDSAVYLCASSPSFTYYGYTFGSGTRLTVV.

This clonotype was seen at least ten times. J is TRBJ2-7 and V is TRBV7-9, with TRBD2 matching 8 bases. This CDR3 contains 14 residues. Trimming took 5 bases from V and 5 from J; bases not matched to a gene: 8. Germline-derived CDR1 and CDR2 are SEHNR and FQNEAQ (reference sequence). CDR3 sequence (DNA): TGTGCCAGCAGCCCCCCGGGGGGGGCAGACGAGCAGTACTTC. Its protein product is CASSPPGGADEQYF.

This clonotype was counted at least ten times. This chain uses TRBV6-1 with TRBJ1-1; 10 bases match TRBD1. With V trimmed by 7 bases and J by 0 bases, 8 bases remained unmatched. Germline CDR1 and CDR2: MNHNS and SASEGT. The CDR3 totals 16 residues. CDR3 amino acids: CASTRWTGGMNTEAFF. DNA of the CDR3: TGTGCCAGCACCCGTTGGACAGGGGGTATGAACACTGAAGCTTTCTTT.

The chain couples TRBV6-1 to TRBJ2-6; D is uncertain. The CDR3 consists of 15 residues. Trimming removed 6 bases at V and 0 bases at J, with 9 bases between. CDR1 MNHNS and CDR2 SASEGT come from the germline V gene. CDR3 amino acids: CASRTASSGANVLTF. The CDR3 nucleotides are TGTGCCAGCAGGACGGCCTCCTCTGGGGCCAACGTCCTGACTTTC.

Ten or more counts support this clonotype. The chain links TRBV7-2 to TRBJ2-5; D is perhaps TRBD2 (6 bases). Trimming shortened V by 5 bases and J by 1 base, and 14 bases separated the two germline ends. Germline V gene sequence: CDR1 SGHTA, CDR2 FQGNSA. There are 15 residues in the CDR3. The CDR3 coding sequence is TGTGCCAGCAGCCTGCAGGGAGGCCCCCAAGAGACCCAGTACTTC. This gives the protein CASSLQGGPQETQYF. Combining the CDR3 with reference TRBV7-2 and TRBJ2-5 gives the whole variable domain GAGVSQSPSNKVTEKGKDVELRCDPISGHTALYWYRQSLGQGLEFLIYFQGNSAPDKSGLPSDRFSAERTGGSVSTLTIQRTQQEDSAVYLCASSLQGGPQETQYFGPGTRLLVL.

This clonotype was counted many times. The CDR3 here is CAISESRSGTGQFF. For the CDR3, the DNA is TGTGCCATCAGTGAGTCGAGGTCCGGGACAGGACAGTTCTTC. The V and J genes are TRBV10-3 and TRBJ2-1; 8 bases map to TRBD1. The CDR3 has 14 residues. The germline gives CDR1 ENHRY, CDR2 SYGVKD. After removal of 0 bases from V and 13 bases from J, the junction contained 8 bases not matched to a gene.

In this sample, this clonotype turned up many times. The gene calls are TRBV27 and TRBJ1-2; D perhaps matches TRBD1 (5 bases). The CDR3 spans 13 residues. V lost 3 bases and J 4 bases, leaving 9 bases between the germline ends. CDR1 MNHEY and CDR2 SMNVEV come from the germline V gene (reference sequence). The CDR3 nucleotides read TGTGCCAGCAGTTTGGTTAGGGGCTATGGCTACACCTTC. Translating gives CASSLVRGYGYTF.

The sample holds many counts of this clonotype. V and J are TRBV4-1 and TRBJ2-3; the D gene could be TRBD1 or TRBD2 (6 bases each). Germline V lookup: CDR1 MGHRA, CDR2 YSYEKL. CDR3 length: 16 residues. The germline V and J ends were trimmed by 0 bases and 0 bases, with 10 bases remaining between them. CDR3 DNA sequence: TGCGCCAGCAGCCAAGATAGGGGGGCTAGCACAGATACGCAGTATTTT. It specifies CASSQDRGASTDTQYF.

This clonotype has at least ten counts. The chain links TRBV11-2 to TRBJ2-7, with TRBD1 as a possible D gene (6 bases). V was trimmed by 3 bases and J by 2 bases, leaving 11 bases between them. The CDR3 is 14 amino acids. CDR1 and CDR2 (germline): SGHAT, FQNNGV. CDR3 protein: CASSLRGTTYEQYF. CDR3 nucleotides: TGTGCCAGCAGCTTGAGGGGGACCACCTACGAGCAGTACTTC.

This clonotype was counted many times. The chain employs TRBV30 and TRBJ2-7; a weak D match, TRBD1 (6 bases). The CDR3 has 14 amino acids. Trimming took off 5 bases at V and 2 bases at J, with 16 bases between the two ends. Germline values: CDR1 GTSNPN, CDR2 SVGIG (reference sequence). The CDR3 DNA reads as TGTGCCTGGGGACACAGGGAGAATCCCTACGAGCAGTACTTC. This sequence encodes CAWGHRENPYEQYF.

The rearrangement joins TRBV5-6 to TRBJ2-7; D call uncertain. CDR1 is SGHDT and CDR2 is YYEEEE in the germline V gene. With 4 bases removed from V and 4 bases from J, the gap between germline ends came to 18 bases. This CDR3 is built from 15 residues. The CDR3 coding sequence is TGTGCCAGCAGCCGAAGGTCACTAAAGATTTACGAGCAGTACTTC. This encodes CASSRRSLKIYEQYF.

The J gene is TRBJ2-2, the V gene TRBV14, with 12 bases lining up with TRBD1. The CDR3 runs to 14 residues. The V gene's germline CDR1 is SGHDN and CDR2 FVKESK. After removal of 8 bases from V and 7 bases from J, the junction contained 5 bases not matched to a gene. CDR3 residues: CASSGTGGVGELFF. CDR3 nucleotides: TGTGCCAGCTCCGGGACAGGGGGCGTCGGGGAGCTGTTTTTT.